Below are 16 T cell receptor beta chains sequenced from a single sample in a study of control samples from healthy donors and cancer patients. Some clones are missing from TCRdb's copy, which holds only in-frame ones; the method was immunoSEQ multiplex PCR. The profile shows tens of thousands of clones, about nine tenths of them singletons. Sequenced input: PBMCs. These receptors originate from a man aged 55 to 70 with colorectal cancer.

The rearrangement joins TRBV7-9 to TRBJ2-7; 7 bases are a match to TRBD1. Germline-derived CDR1 and CDR2 are SEHNR and FQNEAQ (reference sequence). The CDR3 loop spans 16 amino acids. Trimming took 5 bases from V and 0 from J; bases not matched to a gene: 10. The CDR3 sequence: CASSVLQGSSSYEQYF. The DNA for the CDR3 is TGTGCCAGCAGCGTACTACAGGGGTCTAGCTCCTACGAGCAGTACTTC.

In the case of this clone: This CDR3 is also generated by other DNA sequences in the sample. The rearrangement links TRBV9 to TRBJ1-2, with 8 bases lining up with TRBD1. Trimming took 3 bases from V and 1 from J; bases not matched to a gene: 11. The CDR3 spans 17 residues. Germline V gives CDR1 SGDLS, CDR2 YYNGEE. The CDR3: CASSAAPDRGGNYGYTF. CDR3 DNA: TGTGCCAGCAGCGCGGCCCCCGACAGGGGAGGTAACTATGGCTACACCTTC. Variable domain in full (rest from reference TRBV9 and TRBJ1-2): DSGVTQTPKHLITATGQRVTLRCSPRSGDLSVYWYQQSLDQGLQFLIQYYNGEERAKGNILERFSAQQFPDLHSELNLSSLELGDSALYFCASSAAPDRGGNYGYTFGSGTRLTVV.

The chain has TRBV27 and TRBJ2-7; maybe TRBD2 (6 bases). Germline V gives CDR1 MNHEY, CDR2 SMNVEV (reference sequence). The CDR3 sequence is 14 residues long. V was cut by 2 bases and J by 4 bases, with 12 bases left in between. CDR3 coding DNA: TGTGCCAGCAGTTTAGGCGGGGCTAGGTACGAGCAGTACTTC. It codes for CASSLGGARYEQYF.

V gene TRBV29-1 combines with J gene TRBJ2-7, with D perhaps matching TRBD1 (6 bases). V dropped 7 bases and J dropped 2 bases, with 12 bases sitting between them. CDR1 is SQVTM, CDR2 ANQGSEA, per germline. This CDR3 region has 12 residues. CDR3 amino acids: CSGGQATYEQYF. For the CDR3, the DNA is TGCAGCGGGGGACAAGCCACCTACGAGCAGTACTTC.

The V and J genes are TRBV5-6 and TRBJ2-1; 10 bases match TRBD2. This CDR3 spans 16 amino acids. The V and J ends lost 2 bases and 4 bases, in that order; junction bases with no gene match: 6. The germline V gene encodes CDR1 SGHDT and CDR2 YYEEEE. This CDR3 is CASSFLGAGGYNEQFF. For the CDR3, the DNA is TGTGCCAGCAGCTTCTTAGGAGCGGGGGGGTACAATGAGCAGTTCTTC.

The chain combines TRBV5-5 with TRBJ2-2, with 7 bases identical to TRBD1. CDR1 and CDR2 (germline): SGHKS, YYEKEE (reference sequence). The CDR3 length is 15 residues. Unmatched junction bases numbered 6, after V lost 7 bases and J lost 0 bases. The CDR3 loop reads CASLTDRANTGELFF. Here the CDR3 DNA reads TGTGCCAGCCTTACAGACAGGGCGAACACCGGGGAGCTGTTTTTT.

This chain connects TRBV30 to TRBJ2-3; tentative D call: TRBD2 (6 bases). The V gene lost 1 base and the J gene lost 14 bases, with 19 bases spanning the gap. Germline CDR1 and CDR2: GTSNPN and SVGIG (reference sequence). The CDR3 sequence is 13 residues long. CDR3 in amino acids: CAWSARDSSSRYF. The CDR3 region has the DNA TGTGCCTGGAGTGCCCGGGACTCCAGTTCCCGGTATTTT.

Note on this clone: Other DNA sequences in the same sample also yield this CDR3. The CDR3 sequence: CASSLGGEETQYF. The DNA for the CDR3 is TGTGCCAGCAGCTTAGGGGGGGAGGAGACCCAGTACTTC. The chain couples TRBV7-9 to TRBJ2-5; D may be TRBD2 (6 bases). CDR3 length equals 13 residues. Trimming shortened V by 1 base and J by 5 bases, and 8 bases separated the two germline ends. Germline V gives CDR1 SEHNR, CDR2 FQNEAQ (reference sequence).

The gene calls are TRBV5-6 and TRBJ1-1; 7 bases agree with TRBD1. The J segment lost 5 bases and the V segment lost 0 bases, leaving 4 bases of the junction unmatched. The CDR3 runs to 14 residues. Germline V gene data show CDR1 as SGHDT and CDR2 as YYEEEE. The CDR3 is CASSLVDRVTEAFF. Written as DNA, the CDR3 is TGTGCCAGCAGCTTGGTCGACAGGGTGACTGAAGCTTTCTTT.

This chain uses TRBV12-5 with TRBJ2-1; 7 nucleotides match TRBD2. This CDR3 comprises 14 residues. Per germline, CDR1 LGHNT and CDR2 FRNRAP. Trimming removed 2 bases from V and 8 bases from J; junction bases left unmatched: 6. The CDR3 loop is CASGLRRGRDEQFF. Written as DNA, the CDR3 is TGTGCTAGTGGTTTGCGGCGGGGGAGGGATGAGCAGTTCTTC.

The gene calls are TRBV27 and TRBJ2-2, with D unresolved. The CDR3 runs 15 residues. Between the trimmed V and J ends, which lost 5 bases and 7 bases, there was a span of 17 bases. The germline gives CDR1 MNHEY, CDR2 SMNVEV (reference sequence). CDR3 sequence: CASSPPLGSGGELFF. As DNA, the CDR3 is TGTGCCAGCAGTCCCCCCTTGGGGTCCGGCGGGGAGCTGTTTTTT.

V gene TRBV19 combines with J gene TRBJ1-3; D possibly corresponds to TRBD1 (6 bases). Germline CDR1 LNHDA, CDR2 SQIVND (reference sequence). V was shortened by 7 bases and J by 6 bases, with 19 bases between the two germline ends. This CDR3 contains 15 residues. CDR3 nucleotide sequence: TGTGCCAGTATTGGTCTGGGACATCTCACAAACACCATATATTTT. This encodes CASIGLGHLTNTIYF. Looking up the rest from reference TRBV19 and TRBJ1-3 gives the full variable domain: DGGITQSPKYLFRKEGQNVTLSCEQNLNHDAMYWYRQDPGQGLRLIYYSQIVNDFQKGDIAEGYSVSREKKESFPLTVTSAQKNPTAFYLCASIGLGHLTNTIYFGEGSWLTVV.

The CDR3 sequence is CASSKMGTVNQPQHF. In DNA, the CDR3 is TGTGCCAGCAGTAAGATGGGGACAGTCAATCAGCCCCAGCATTTT. The J gene is TRBJ1-5, the V gene TRBV2; 7 positions agree with TRBD1. Per the germline V gene, CDR1 is SNHLY and CDR2 is FYNNEI. The CDR3 is made up of 15 amino acids. The V segment lost 5 bases and the J segment 3 bases; nucleotides outside the gene matches: 7.

This sequence joins TRBV7-3 and TRBJ2-7; D gene ambiguous. In germline, CDR1 is SGHTA, CDR2 FQGTGA. The CDR3 consists of 13 residues. The V and J ends lost 1 base and 3 bases respectively, with 7 bases between them. Here the CDR3 reads CASSLKPIYEQYF. The CDR3 coding sequence is TGTGCCAGCAGCTTAAAACCCATCTACGAGCAGTACTTC.

The sample holds a few counts of this clone. This sequence joins TRBV12-3 or TRBV12-4 and TRBJ1-1; maybe TRBD1 (5 bases). Trimming stripped 5 bases from V and 11 bases from J, with 15 bases between. This CDR3 comprises 12 residues. The CDR3 loop reads CASSPPSGRAFF. The CDR3 bases are TGTGCCAGCAGTCCCCCATCGGGACGGGCTTTCTTT.

J is TRBJ2-7 and V is TRBV12-1; no DNA check was done on the table's D call, TRBD1. TRBV12-1 is tagged as a pseudogene. The CDR3 is 17 amino acids. CDR3 loop: CASIRDRGQTGTYEQYF. The CDR3 DNA follows: TGTGCCAGCATCCGGGACAGGGGTCAGACGGGGACCTACGAGCAGTACTTC.